These T cell receptor beta chains were read from a single sample in a study of blood T cell repertoires in COVID-19. The method was immunoSEQ multiplex PCR; TCRdb's version includes in-frame clones alone and lacks a portion of them. The sample contains 350,000 to 400,000 clones, around 92% of which appear only once. The sequencing input was PBMCs or T cells enriched from blood (not recorded which). Source of these receptors: a woman in her thirties who had recovered from COVID-19. CDR3s include the opening cysteine and the closing phenylalanine or tryptophan. D genes are given only for firm matches. Clone size appears in some rows only: once, few, many, or a class for an expanded clone.

j_call d_call clone_size v_call cdr3_nt cdr3_aa
TRBJ2-1 TRBD2 few TRBV11-1 TGTGCCAGCTGTCCCGGGGGGGACGGCGACAATGAGCAGTTCTTC CASCPGGDGDNEQFF
TRBJ1-2 TRBD1 . TRBV28 TGTGCCAGCAGTTCATCGGGACAGGGCTATGGCTACACCTTC CASSSSGQGYGYTF
TRBJ2-7 . . TRBV7-2 TGTGCCAGCAGCTTAAGGGGACTGATCTACGAGCAGTACTTC CASSLRGLIYEQYF
TRBJ2-2 TRBD1 . TRBV24-1 TGTGCCACCAGTGATCCTGGAGCCGGGACAGGGGCGAGGGAGCTGTTTTTT CATSDPGAGTGARELFF
TRBJ2-1 TRBD2 . TRBV2 TGTGCCAGCAGTCTACTAGCGGGAGGTTCGAATGAGCAGTTCTTC CASSLLAGGSNEQFF
TRBJ2-6 . . TRBV6-1 TGTGCCAGCAGTGAAATACAGGGCTCTGGGGCCAACGTCCTGACTTTC CASSEIQGSGANVLTF
TRBJ2-1 TRBD2 . TRBV5-8 TGTGCCAGCAGCTCCCGGGTAGCGGGGTTCATCCATGAGCAGTTCTTC CASSSRVAGFIHEQFF
TRBJ1-5 . once TRBV4-3 TGCGCCAGCAGCTTCTACCCCGGGACACTCAATCAGCCCCAGCATTTT CASSFYPGTLNQPQHF
TRBJ1-5 . . TRBV24-1 TGTGCCACCAGTGACCCGACAGAGCCCAATCAGCCCCAGCATTTT CATSDPTEPNQPQHF
TRBJ1-5 TRBD1 . TRBV7-8 TGTGCCAGCAGCCCAAACAGGGGGAATCAGCCTCAGCATTTT CASSPNRGNQPQHF
TRBJ2-1 TRBD1 . TRBV7-9 TGTGCCAGCAGCCGCGACTCGGGACAGCTTGAGCAGTTCTTC CASSRDSGQLEQFF
TRBJ2-3 . . TRBV21-1 TGTGCCAGCAGCAAAGCAGGCGGGACGGGCACAGATACGCAGTATTTT CASSKAGGTGTDTQYF
TRBJ2-7 . . TRBV29-1 TGCAGCGTTGAGCCGTTAAAGGAGGGCTACGAGCAGTACTTC CSVEPLKEGYEQYF
TRBJ2-2 . . TRBV7-9 TGTGCCAGCAGCTTTGGGAGCGGAGTCACCGGGGAGCTGTTTTTT CASSFGSGVTGELFF
TRBJ2-7 TRBD2 once TRBV10-3 TGTGCCATCAGTGGGAGCCCTAGCGGGAGCTCCTACGAGCAGTACTTC CAISGSPSGSSYEQYF
TRBJ2-7 TRBD1 once TRBV6-5 TGTGCCAGCAGTTACTCTTGGACAGGGACCTACGAGCAGTACTTC CASSYSWTGTYEQYF
TRBJ2-7 . few TRBV12-3/TRBV12-4 TGTGCCAGCAGTTTAGAACTTCCCTACGAGCAGTACTTC CASSLELPYEQYF
TRBJ1-2 . . TRBV29-1 TGCAGCGTTGAAGTGGGCCACGGCGGGCATGGCTACACCTTC CSVEVGHGGHGYTF
TRBJ1-5 TRBD1 . TRBV18 TGTGCCAGCTCACAGGGGACAGGGCGTCAGCCCCAGCATTTT CASSQGTGRQPQHF
TRBJ1-4 TRBD1 . TRBV28 TGTGCCAGCACCCTTCCCCGACAGGGTGGCGAAAAACTGTTTTTT CASTLPRQGGEKLFF
TRBJ2-7 TRBD1 . TRBV7-2 TGTGCCAGCAGACCCGGACAGGCCTACGAGCAGTACTTC CASRPGQAYEQYF
TRBJ1-2 . . TRBV10-3 TGTGCCATCAGAGACTCCACTAACTATGGCTACACCTTC CAIRDSTNYGYTF
TRBJ2-7 . . TRBV30 TGTGCCTGGACGTCCGGGACTTCAGCCTACGAGCAGTACTTC CAWTSGTSAYEQYF
TRBJ2-2 . . TRBV30 TGTGCCTGGAGTCCACATCGGACAGATTCCGGGGAGCTGTTTTTT CAWSPHRTDSGELFF
TRBJ2-6 . once TRBV6-2/TRBV6-3 TGTGCCAGCAGCCTTCGCCCCCGGGCTGGGGCCAACGTCCTGACTTTC CASSLRPRAGANVLTF
TRBJ1-5 . few TRBV30 TGTGCCTGGAGTGTAGACAATCTTCATCAGCCCCAGCATTTT CAWSVDNLHQPQHF
TRBJ1-1 TRBD1 . TRBV18 TGTGCCAGCTCCCTCGACAGGGACGCTTTCTTT CASSLDRDAFF
TRBJ1-4 . few TRBV13 TGTGCCAGCAGCTTAACAGGGAGATTTGAAAAACTGTTTTTT CASSLTGRFEKLFF